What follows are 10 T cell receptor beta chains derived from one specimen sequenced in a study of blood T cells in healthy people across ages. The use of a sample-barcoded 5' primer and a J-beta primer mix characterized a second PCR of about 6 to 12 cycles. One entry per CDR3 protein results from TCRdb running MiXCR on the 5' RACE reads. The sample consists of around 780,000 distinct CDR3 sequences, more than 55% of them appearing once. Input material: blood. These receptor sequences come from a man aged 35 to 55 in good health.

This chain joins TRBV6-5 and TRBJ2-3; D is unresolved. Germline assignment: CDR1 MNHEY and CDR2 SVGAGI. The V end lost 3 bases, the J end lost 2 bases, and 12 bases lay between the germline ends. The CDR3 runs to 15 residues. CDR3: CASSYYRDLTDTQYF. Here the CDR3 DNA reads TGTGCCAGCAGTTATTACAGAGACCTCACAGATACGCAGTATTTT.

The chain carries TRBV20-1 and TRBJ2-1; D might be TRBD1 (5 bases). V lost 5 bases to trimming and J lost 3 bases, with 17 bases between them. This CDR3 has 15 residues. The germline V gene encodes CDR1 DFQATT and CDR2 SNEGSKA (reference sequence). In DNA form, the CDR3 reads TGCAGTGCTCCCGAGTGGGCAGGGATCTACAATGAGCAGTTCTTC. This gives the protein CSAPEWAGIYNEQFF.

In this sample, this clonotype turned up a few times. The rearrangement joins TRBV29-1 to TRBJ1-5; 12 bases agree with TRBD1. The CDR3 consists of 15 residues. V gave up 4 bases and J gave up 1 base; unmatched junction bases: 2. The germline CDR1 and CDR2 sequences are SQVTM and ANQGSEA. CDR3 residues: CSVGDRGRSNQPQHF. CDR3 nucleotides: TGCAGCGTTGGGGACAGGGGGCGAAGCAATCAGCCCCAGCATTTT. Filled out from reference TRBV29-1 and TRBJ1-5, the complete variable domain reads SAVISQKPSRDICQRGTSLTIQCQVDSQVTMMFWYRQQPGQSLTLIATANQGSEATYESGFVIDKFPISRPNLTFSTLTVSNMSPEDSSIYLCSVGDRGRSNQPQHFGDGTRLSIL.

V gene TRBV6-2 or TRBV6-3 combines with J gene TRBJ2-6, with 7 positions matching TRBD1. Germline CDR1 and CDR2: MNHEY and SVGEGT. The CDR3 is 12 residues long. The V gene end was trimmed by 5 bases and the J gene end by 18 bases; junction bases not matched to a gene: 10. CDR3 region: CASSQNRDSRTF. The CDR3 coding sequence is TGTGCCAGCAGTCAGAACCGGGACAGTCGGACTTTC.

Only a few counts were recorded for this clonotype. Written as DNA, the CDR3 is TGCAGTGCTAGGGGTACATACACAGGGGGGATCGCAGATACGCAGTATTTT. This encodes CSARGTYTGGIADTQYF. The rearrangement links TRBV20-1 to TRBJ2-3, with TRBD1 matching 8 bases. The CDR3 runs to 17 residues. The germline CDR1 and CDR2 sequences are DFQATT and SNEGSKA (reference sequence). V gave up 3 bases and J gave up 4 bases; unmatched junction bases: 15.

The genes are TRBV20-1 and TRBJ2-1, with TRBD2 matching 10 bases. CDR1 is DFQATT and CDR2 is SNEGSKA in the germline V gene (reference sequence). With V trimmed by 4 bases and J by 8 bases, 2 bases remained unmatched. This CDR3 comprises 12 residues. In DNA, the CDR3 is TGCAGTGCTAATAGCGGGGGGTATGAGCAGTTCTTC. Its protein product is CSANSGGYEQFF.

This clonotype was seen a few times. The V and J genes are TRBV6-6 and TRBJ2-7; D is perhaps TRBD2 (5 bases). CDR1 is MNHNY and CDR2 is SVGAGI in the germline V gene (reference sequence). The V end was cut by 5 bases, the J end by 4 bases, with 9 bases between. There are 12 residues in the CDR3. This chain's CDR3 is CASSPGNYEQYF. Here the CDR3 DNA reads TGTGCCAGCAGTCCGGGGAATTACGAGCAGTACTTC.

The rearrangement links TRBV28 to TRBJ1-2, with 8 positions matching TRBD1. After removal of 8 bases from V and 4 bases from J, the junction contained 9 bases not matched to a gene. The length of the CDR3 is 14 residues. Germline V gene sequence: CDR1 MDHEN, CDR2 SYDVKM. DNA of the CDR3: TGTGCCAGCGATCCGGGACAGGAGATCTATGGCTACACCTTC. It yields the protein CASDPGQEIYGYTF.

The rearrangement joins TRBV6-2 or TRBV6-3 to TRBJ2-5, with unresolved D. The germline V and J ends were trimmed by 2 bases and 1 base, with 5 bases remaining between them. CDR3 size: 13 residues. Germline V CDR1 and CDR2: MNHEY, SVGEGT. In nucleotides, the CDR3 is TGTGCCAGCAGTTACACGGGCCAAGAGACCCAGTACTTC. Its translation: CASSYTGQETQYF.

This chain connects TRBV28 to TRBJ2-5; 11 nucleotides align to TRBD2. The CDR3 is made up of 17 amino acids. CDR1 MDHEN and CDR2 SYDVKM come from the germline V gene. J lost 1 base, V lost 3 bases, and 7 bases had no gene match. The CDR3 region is CASSFRLAGGLQETQYF. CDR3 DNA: TGTGCCAGCAGTTTCCGGCTAGCGGGAGGACTCCAAGAGACCCAGTACTTC.